This record concerns one T cell receptor (beta chain) sequence. Its specificity is unknown. The CDR3 has 16 amino acids. CDR1 and CDR2 (germline): SGHTA, FQGTGA. Trimming pared 3 bases from V and 5 bases from J, leaving 18 bases between. These data originate in a study of cytomegalovirus exposure and HLA in healthy donors. Background on the study: Early released data had about 80 million unique TCRs, all coming from HLA-typed donors. Study-wide points: For presence/absence analyses, sequencing depth was assumed to be roughly uniform across donors. A highly shared variant cluster was judged a likely technical artifact. When a later analysis was performed, an Asian-associated ancestry cluster reportedly had fewer N-insertions than the roughly 670-donor mean.

This PCR relied on a set of 60 Vbeta primers and 13 Jbeta primers. Here immunoSEQ multiplex PCR was the method, and the copy in TCRdb shows in-frame clones only, minus some. Among 150,000 to 200,000 clones, roughly 80% were seen once, and the ten largest hold roughly 1.5%. The TCR comes from a woman in her forties or fifties in good health and CMV-seronegative. V gene TRBV7-3 combines with J gene TRBJ2-3, with D possibly TRBD1 on 6 matching bases. The sequenced sample consisted of PBMCs. CDR3 in amino acids: CASSFLRGDTKDTQYF. The CDR3 nucleotides are TGTGCCAGCAGCTTCCTAAGAGGGGACACCAAAGATACGCAGTATTTT.